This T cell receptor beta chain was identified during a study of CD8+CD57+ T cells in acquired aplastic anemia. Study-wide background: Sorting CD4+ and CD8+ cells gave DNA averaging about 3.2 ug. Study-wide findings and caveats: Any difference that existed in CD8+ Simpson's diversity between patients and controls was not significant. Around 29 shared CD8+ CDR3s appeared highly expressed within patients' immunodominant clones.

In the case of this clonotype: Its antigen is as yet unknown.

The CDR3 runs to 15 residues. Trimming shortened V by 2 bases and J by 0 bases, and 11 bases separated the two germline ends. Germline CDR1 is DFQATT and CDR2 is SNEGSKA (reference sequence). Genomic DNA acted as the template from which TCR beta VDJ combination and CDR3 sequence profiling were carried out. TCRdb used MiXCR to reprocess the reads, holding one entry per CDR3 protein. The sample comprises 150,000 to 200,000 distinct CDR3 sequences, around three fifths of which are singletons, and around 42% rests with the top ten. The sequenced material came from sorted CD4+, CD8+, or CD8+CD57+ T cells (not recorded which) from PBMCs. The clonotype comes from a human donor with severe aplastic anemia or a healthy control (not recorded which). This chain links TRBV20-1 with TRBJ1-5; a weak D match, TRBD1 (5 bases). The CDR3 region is CSARPATGSNQPQHF. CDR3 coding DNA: TGCAGTGCTAGACCCGCCACAGGTAGCAATCAGCCCCAGCATTTT.